The clone carrying this T cell receptor beta chain was seen at least ten times. Antigen: not known. A second 7 to 11 cycle PCR used barcoded and J-beta primers. From the 5' RACE reads, TCRdb called clonotypes with MiXCR, one entry per CDR3 protein. The sample records about 930,000 distinct CDR3 sequences, roughly 28% being singletons. This specimen belongs to a study of blood T cells in healthy people across ages. V lost 4 bases and J lost 0, with 11 bases in between. Per the germline V gene, CDR1 is KGHDR and CDR2 is SFDVKD. CDR3 size: 15 residues. Whole-study findings and limits: Donor CMV status was unknown, possibly confounding expanded clonotype changes. Higher diversity and more naive CD4+ cells were features of long-lived donors, compared to aged donors.

This same sample was also taken into another study, of T cells of mothers and their children. That report adds: Versus unrelated pairs, overlap was slightly higher in related mother-child pairs, without reaching significance. It was observed that no persistent microchimeric T cell clones could be detected.

Material: blood. The clonotype originates from a woman in her thirties or forties in good health. The chain is built from TRBV24-1 and TRBJ2-5; TRBD1 is a possible D gene (5 bases). CDR3 region: CATSESTAYQETQYF. Here the CDR3 DNA reads TGTGCCACCAGTGAATCGACAGCCTACCAAGAGACCCAGTACTTC.